Listed below are T cell receptor beta chains from one sample, sequenced in a study of blood T cell repertoires in COVID-19. The table came from immunoSEQ multiplex PCR; TCRdb's copy has only in-frame clones and leaves some out. There are about 130,000 clones in the sample; 75% to 90% occur only once, and approximately 4.3% lies in the top ten. Sequencing was done on a sample of peripheral blood. The receptors were sampled from a man between 60 and 75 years old with COVID-19, enrolled during active disease. Both conserved end residues are part of each CDR3. Fields, in order: clone size, D gene, J gene, V gene, CDR3 protein, CDR3 DNA. The D gene is left open where the match is weak. Not all rows give a size; the values are once, few, many and, for expanded clones, a class.

clone size: -
D gene: TRBD1
J gene: TRBJ1-5
V gene: TRBV9
CDR3 protein: CASSVDRVHNQPQHF
CDR3 DNA: TGTGCCAGCAGCGTTGACAGGGTTCACAATCAGCCCCAGCATTTT

clone size: -
D gene: TRBD1
J gene: TRBJ1-1
V gene: TRBV19
CDR3 protein: CASSVTGARTPEAFF
CDR3 DNA: TGTGCCAGTAGTGTCACAGGGGCCCGGACCCCCGAGGCTTTCTTT

clone size: once
D gene: -
J gene: TRBJ2-1
V gene: TRBV5-5
CDR3 protein: CASSLGAVQFF
CDR3 DNA: TGTGCCAGCAGCTTGGGTGCGGTGCAGTTCTTC

clone size: -
D gene: -
J gene: TRBJ2-7
V gene: TRBV3-1/TRBV3-2
CDR3 protein: CASSQSDEQYF
CDR3 DNA: TGTGCCAGCAGCCAAAGCGACGAGCAGTACTTC

clone size: few
D gene: -
J gene: TRBJ1-1
V gene: TRBV6-6
CDR3 protein: CASSYAGDTEAFF
CDR3 DNA: TGTGCCAGCAGTTATGCAGGGGACACTGAAGCTTTCTTT

clone size: few
D gene: -
J gene: TRBJ1-5
V gene: TRBV5-5
CDR3 protein: CASSSYPREDQPQHF
CDR3 DNA: TGTGCCAGCAGCTCATATCCCAGGGAGGATCAGCCCCAGCATTTT

clone size: -
D gene: -
J gene: TRBJ2-7
V gene: TRBV19
CDR3 protein: CASSNPGATTYEQYF
CDR3 DNA: TGTGCCAGTAGTAACCCAGGGGCGACTACCTACGAGCAGTACTTC

clone size: -
D gene: -
J gene: TRBJ1-2
V gene: TRBV7-9
CDR3 protein: CASSSLGATF
CDR3 DNA: TGTGCCAGCAGCTCCCTGGGAGCCACCTTC

clone size: -
D gene: -
J gene: TRBJ1-1
V gene: TRBV6-4
CDR3 protein: CASRRRENTEAFF
CDR3 DNA: TGTGCCAGCAGACGCCGGGAAAACACTGAAGCTTTCTTT

clone size: -
D gene: TRBD2
J gene: TRBJ2-6
V gene: TRBV11-2
CDR3 protein: CARSGRGGLGLSGANVLTF
CDR3 DNA: TGTGCCCGCAGCGGGCGGGGGGGACTCGGATTATCTGGGGCCAACGTCCTGACTTTC

clone size: -
D gene: -
J gene: TRBJ2-3
V gene: TRBV28
CDR3 protein: CASSLSAGVSTDTQYF
CDR3 DNA: TGTGCCAGCAGTTTGTCGGCGGGTGTTAGCACAGATACGCAGTATTTT

clone size: -
D gene: TRBD1
J gene: TRBJ1-4
V gene: TRBV9
CDR3 protein: CASSLAAGGATNEKLFF
CDR3 DNA: TGTGCCAGCAGCCTCGCGGCAGGGGGAGCAACTAATGAAAAACTGTTTTTT

clone size: -
D gene: -
J gene: TRBJ1-2
V gene: TRBV4-3
CDR3 protein: CASSQDGANYGYTF
CDR3 DNA: TGCGCCAGCAGCCAAGATGGAGCTAACTATGGCTACACCTTC

clone size: -
D gene: -
J gene: TRBJ2-7
V gene: TRBV19
CDR3 protein: CASSIEVRGYEQYF
CDR3 DNA: TGTGCCAGTAGTATAGAGGTCCGGGGCTACGAGCAGTACTTC

clone size: many
D gene: -
J gene: TRBJ1-2
V gene: TRBV7-2
CDR3 protein: CATTEGDYGYTF
CDR3 DNA: TGTGCCACCACGGAGGGTGACTATGGCTACACCTTC

clone size: -
D gene: -
J gene: TRBJ1-2
V gene: TRBV7-9
CDR3 protein: CASSSSLPERRTANYGYTF
CDR3 DNA: TGTGCCAGCAGCTCCAGCCTGCCAGAAAGGCGGACAGCTAACTATGGCTACACCTTC

clone size: -
D gene: TRBD1
J gene: TRBJ1-2
V gene: TRBV15
CDR3 protein: CATSSETGKGYTF
CDR3 DNA: TGTGCCACCAGCAGCGAGACAGGGAAAGGCTACACCTTC

clone size: -
D gene: -
J gene: TRBJ1-2
V gene: TRBV19
CDR3 protein: CASIPDSLLFGGYTF
CDR3 DNA: TGTGCCAGTATTCCGGACAGCCTCTTATTCGGGGGCTACACCTTC

clone size: -
D gene: -
J gene: TRBJ1-2
V gene: TRBV29-1
CDR3 protein: CSVEASFGQYNYGYTF
CDR3 DNA: TGCAGCGTTGAAGCCTCCTTCGGACAGTACAACTATGGCTACACCTTC

clone size: few
D gene: TRBD1
J gene: TRBJ2-4
V gene: TRBV7-8
CDR3 protein: CASSPGTGGALSKNIQYF
CDR3 DNA: TGTGCCAGCAGCCCCGGGACAGGGGGCGCATTGTCAAAAAACATTCAGTACTTC

clone size: -
D gene: TRBD2
J gene: TRBJ2-1
V gene: TRBV19
CDR3 protein: CASSNSGSSYNEQFF
CDR3 DNA: TGTGCCAGCTCAAATAGCGGGAGCTCCTACAATGAGCAGTTCTTC

clone size: -
D gene: TRBD1
J gene: TRBJ2-5
V gene: TRBV7-7
CDR3 protein: CASSRDRVNQETQYF
CDR3 DNA: TGTGCCAGCAGCAGGGACAGAGTTAACCAAGAGACCCAGTACTTC

clone size: -
D gene: -
J gene: TRBJ2-3
V gene: TRBV27
CDR3 protein: CASSLAGAGDTQYF
CDR3 DNA: TGTGCCAGCAGTTTAGCGGGGGCGGGAGATACGCAGTATTTT

clone size: -
D gene: -
J gene: TRBJ1-4
V gene: TRBV5-4
CDR3 protein: CASRAASGGEKLFF
CDR3 DNA: TGTGCCAGCAGGGCAGCCTCGGGAGGTGAAAAACTGTTTTTT

clone size: -
D gene: -
J gene: TRBJ1-1
V gene: TRBV5-1
CDR3 protein: CASSALRDGSGNTEAFF
CDR3 DNA: TGCGCCAGCAGCGCGCTTAGAGATGGGAGCGGGAACACTGAAGCTTTCTTT

clone size: -
D gene: -
J gene: TRBJ1-1
V gene: TRBV5-6
CDR3 protein: CASSFPAGEAFF
CDR3 DNA: TGTGCCAGCAGCTTTCCGGCGGGTGAAGCTTTCTTT

clone size: -
D gene: -
J gene: TRBJ2-3
V gene: TRBV6-2/TRBV6-3
CDR3 protein: CASSYMTQRDTQYF
CDR3 DNA: TGTGCCAGCAGTTATATGACTCAGCGGGATACGCAGTATTTT

clone size: -
D gene: -
J gene: TRBJ1-1
V gene: TRBV7-8
CDR3 protein: CASSAQPEGTEAFF
CDR3 DNA: TGTGCCAGCAGCGCCCAGCCGGAGGGCACTGAAGCTTTCTTT

clone size: -
D gene: TRBD1
J gene: TRBJ1-3
V gene: TRBV19
CDR3 protein: CASSIQGAPTSSGNTIYF
CDR3 DNA: TGTGCCAGTAGTATACAGGGGGCCCCTACTAGCTCTGGAAACACCATATATTTT